The present entry profiles one TCR beta chain with its context. Its antigen is undetermined. Germline loops: CDR1 SGHNT, CDR2 YYREEE (reference sequence). V was clipped by 3 bases and J by 4 bases, with 19 bases between them. The CDR3 loop spans 16 amino acids. Diagnoses were made from clinical symptoms, serum measures (thyroxine and TRAb), thyroid ultrasound and orbital computed tomography. Fresh peripheral blood, 10 ml, was the source of the PBMCs. This record comes from a study of T cells in Graves' hyperthyroidism and ophthalmopathy. Notes on the study in general: Also found in blood were most expanded thyroid clonotypes above 0.001.

There were TCR beta CDR3 regions amplified from RNA transcripts. TCR CDR3 regions were first amplified by RT-PCR with HTBI primers. TCRdb re-called the multiplex PCR reads with MiXCR, one entry per CDR3 protein. The data show roughly 520,000 distinct CDR3 sequences, approximately 25% seen once. The specimen sequenced was blood. The TCR comes from a woman in her 30s with Graves' ophthalmopathy. This chain links TRBV5-4 with TRBJ2-5, with D perhaps given as TRBD1 or TRBD2 (7 bases each). The CDR3 here is CASSSLRQGGGETQYF. As DNA, the CDR3 is TGTGCCAGCAGCTCCCTCCGCCAGGGGGGGGGAGAGACCCAGTACTTC.